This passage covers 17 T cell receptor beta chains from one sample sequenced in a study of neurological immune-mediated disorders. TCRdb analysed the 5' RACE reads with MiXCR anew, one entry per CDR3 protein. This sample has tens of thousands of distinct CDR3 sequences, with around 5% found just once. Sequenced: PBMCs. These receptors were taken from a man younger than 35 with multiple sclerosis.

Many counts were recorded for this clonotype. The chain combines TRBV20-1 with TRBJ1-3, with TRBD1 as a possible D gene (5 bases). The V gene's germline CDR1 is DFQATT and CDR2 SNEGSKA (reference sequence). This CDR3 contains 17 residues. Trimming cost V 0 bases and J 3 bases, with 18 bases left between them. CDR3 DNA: TGCAGTGCTAGAGACGACTTATGGGGGAGGTTTGGAAACACCATATATTTT. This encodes CSARDDLWGRFGNTIYF.

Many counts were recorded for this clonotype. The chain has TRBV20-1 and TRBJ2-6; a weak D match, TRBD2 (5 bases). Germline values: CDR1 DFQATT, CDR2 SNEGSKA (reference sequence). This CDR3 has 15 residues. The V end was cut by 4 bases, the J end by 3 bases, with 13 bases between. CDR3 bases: TGCAGTGCTACCCCCCACGGGGTTGGGGCCAACGTCCTGACTTTC. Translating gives CSATPHGVGANVLTF.

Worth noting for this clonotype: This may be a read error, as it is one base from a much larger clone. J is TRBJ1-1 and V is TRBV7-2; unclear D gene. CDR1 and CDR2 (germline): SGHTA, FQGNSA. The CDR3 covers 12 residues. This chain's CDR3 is CVSSSATPEAFF. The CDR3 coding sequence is TGTGTCAGCAGCTCCGCGACCCCTGAAGCTTTCTTT.

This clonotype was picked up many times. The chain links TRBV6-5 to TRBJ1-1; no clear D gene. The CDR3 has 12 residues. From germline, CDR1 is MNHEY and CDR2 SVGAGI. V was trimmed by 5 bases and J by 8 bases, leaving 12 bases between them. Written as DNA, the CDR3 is TGTGCCAGCAGTCGGGTCCCGTTCGAAGCTTTCTTT. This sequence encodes CASSRVPFEAFF.

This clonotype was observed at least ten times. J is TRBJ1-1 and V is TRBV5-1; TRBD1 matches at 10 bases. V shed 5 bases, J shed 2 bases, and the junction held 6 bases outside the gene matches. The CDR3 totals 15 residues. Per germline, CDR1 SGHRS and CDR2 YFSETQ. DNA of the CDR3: TGCGCCAGCAGACCTGGACAGGGGGGAAACACTGAAGCTTTCTTT. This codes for CASRPGQGGNTEAFF.

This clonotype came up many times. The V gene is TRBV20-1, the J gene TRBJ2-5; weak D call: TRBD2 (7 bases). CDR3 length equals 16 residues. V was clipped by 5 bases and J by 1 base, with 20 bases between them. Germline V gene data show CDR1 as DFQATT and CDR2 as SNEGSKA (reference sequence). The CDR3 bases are TGCAGTGCTCATTTGGGGGCTAGCGGCCTCCAAGAGACCCAGTACTTC. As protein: CSAHLGASGLQETQYF.

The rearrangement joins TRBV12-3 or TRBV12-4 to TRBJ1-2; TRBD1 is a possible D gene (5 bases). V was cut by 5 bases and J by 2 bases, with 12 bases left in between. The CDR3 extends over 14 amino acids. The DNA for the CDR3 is TGTGCCAGCAGTCCCGGGGCGCTGAACTATGGCTACACCTTC. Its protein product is CASSPGALNYGYTF.

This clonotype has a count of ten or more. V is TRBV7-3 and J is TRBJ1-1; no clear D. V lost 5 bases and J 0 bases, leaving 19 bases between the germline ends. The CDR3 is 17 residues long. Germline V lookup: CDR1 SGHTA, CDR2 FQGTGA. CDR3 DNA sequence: TGTGCCAGCAGCGCAATACGACTGGTAGAGATGAACACTGAAGCTTTCTTT. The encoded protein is CASSAIRLVEMNTEAFF.

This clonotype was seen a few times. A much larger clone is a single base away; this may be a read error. CDR3 sequence (DNA): TGTGCCAGCACCGAGGGAAAGGGAGGTTATGGCTACACCTTC. Translated, it gives CASTEGKGGYGYTF. The chain links TRBV2 to TRBJ1-2; D not resolved. CDR3 length equals 14 residues. V was cut by 7 bases and J by 5 bases, with 17 bases left in between. CDR1 is SNHLY, CDR2 FYNNEI, per germline.

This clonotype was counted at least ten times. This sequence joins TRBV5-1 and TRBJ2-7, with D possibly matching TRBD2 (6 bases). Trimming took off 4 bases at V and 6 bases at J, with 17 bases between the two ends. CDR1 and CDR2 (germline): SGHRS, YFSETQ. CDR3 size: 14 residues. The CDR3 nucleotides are TGCGCCAGCAGCCCGGGGGTCGAGTCTGGCGAGCAGTACTTC. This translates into CASSPGVESGEQYF.

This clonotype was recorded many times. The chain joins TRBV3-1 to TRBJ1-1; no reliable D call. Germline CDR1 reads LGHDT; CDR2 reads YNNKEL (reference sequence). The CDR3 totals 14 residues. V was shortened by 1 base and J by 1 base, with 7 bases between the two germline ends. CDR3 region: CASSQGSGNTEAFF. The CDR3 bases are TGTGCCAGCAGCCAAGGCAGCGGGAACACTGAAGCTTTCTTT.

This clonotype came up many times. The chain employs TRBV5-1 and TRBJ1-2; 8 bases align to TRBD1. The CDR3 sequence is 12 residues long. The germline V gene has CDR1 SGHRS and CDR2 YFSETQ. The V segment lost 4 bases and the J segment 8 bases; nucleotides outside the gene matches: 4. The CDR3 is CASSRDRGGYTF. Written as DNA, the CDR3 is TGCGCCAGCAGCCGCGACAGGGGAGGCTACACCTTC. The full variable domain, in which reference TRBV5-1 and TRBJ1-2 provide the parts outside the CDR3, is KAGVTQTPRYLIKTRGQQVTLSCSPISGHRSVSWYQQTPGQGLQFLFEYFSETQRNKGNFPGRFSGRQFSNSRSEMNVSTLELGDSALYLCASSRDRGGYTFGSGTRLTVV.

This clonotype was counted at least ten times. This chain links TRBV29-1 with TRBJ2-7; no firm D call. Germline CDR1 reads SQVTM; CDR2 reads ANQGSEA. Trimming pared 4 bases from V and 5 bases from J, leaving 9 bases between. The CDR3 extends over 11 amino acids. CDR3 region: CSVAWNNEQYF. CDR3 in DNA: TGCAGCGTTGCCTGGAATAACGAGCAGTACTTC.

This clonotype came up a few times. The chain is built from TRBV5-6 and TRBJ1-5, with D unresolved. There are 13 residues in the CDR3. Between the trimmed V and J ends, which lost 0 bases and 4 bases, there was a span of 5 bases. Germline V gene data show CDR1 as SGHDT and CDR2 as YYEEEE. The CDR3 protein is CASSLGRNQPQHF. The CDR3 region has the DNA TGTGCCAGCAGCTTGGGCAGGAATCAGCCCCAGCATTTT.

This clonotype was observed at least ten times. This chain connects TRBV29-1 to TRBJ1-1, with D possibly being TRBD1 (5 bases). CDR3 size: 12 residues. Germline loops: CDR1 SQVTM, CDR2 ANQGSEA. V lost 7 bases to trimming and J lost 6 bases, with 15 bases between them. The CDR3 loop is CSDGLGEAEAFF. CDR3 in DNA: TGCAGCGACGGCTTGGGGGAGGCTGAAGCTTTCTTT.

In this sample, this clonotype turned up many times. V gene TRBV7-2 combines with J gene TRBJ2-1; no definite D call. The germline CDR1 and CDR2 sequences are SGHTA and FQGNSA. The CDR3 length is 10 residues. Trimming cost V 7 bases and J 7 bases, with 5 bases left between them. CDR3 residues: CASIRNEQFF. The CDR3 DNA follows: TGTGCCAGCATAAGGAATGAGCAGTTCTTC.

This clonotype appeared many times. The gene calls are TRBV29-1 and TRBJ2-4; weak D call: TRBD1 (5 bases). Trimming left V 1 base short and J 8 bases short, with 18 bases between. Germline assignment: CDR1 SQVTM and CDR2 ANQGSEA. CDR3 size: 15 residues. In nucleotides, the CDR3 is TGCAGCGTTGAAGGCCGGAAAGGGGTTACGGACATTCAGTACTTC. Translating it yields CSVEGRKGVTDIQYF.